The clone carrying this TCR beta chain has a handful of counts. What it binds is unknown. This record comes from a study of blood T cells in healthy people across ages. Study conclusions and caveats: While age rose, TCR beta diversity per million T cells dropped in a roughly linear way.

Combining a sample-barcoded 5' primer with a J-beta primer mix, a second PCR ran for roughly 7 to 12 cycles. MiXCR was run by TCRdb on the 5' RACE reads, yielding one entry per CDR3 protein. The table has around 710,000 distinct CDR3 sequences, 40% to 45% seen once; the top ten hold about 20%. Germline V gives CDR1 DFQATT, CDR2 SNEGSKA (reference sequence). V was cut by 0 bases and J by 3 bases, with 12 bases left in between. CDR3 length: 14 amino acids. The chain links TRBV20-1 to TRBJ2-7, with a possible D match to TRBD1 (6 bases). The clonotype comes from a woman aged 55-69 years in good health. The sample comprised blood. The CDR3 protein is CSARDPGRGYEQYF. CDR3 DNA sequence: TGCAGTGCTAGAGATCCGGGCAGGGGCTACGAGCAGTACTTC.